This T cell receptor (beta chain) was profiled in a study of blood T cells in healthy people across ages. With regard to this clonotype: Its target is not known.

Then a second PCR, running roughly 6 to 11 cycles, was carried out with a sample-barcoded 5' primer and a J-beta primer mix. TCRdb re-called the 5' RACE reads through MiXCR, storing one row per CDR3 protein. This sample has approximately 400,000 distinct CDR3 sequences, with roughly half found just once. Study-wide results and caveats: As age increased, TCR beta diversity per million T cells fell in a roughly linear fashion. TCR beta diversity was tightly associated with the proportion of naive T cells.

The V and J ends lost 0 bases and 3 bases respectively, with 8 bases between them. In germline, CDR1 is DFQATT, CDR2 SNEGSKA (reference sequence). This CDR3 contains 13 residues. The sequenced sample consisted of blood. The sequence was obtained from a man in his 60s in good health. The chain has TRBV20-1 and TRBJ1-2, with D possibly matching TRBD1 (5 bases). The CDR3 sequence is CSAREGPDYGYTF. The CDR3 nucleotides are TGCAGTGCTAGAGAGGGGCCTGACTATGGCTACACCTTC.